The present T cell receptor (beta chain) was sequenced within a study of human T cells and chemical hapten exposure. The overall study: Alopecia areata, totalis or universalis was found in mostly female patients. Regarding the study as a whole: Among TCRs, those above 1 in 1000 frequency were unaffected by DPC sensitization.

This clonotype showed up many times. The antigen is undetermined. Germline V gene lookup returns CDR1 LNHNV and CDR2 YYDKDF (reference sequence). The CDR3 consists of 14 residues. The germline V and J ends were trimmed by 4 bases and 4 bases, with 13 bases remaining between them. How the authors handled the data: A typical sample had approximately 93,000 TCRs, with roughly 20,000 to 700,000 overall. MiXCR, applied by TCRdb to the RACE reads, yields one record per CDR3 protein. The V and J calls come from TCRdb's annotation, not from the publication. This repertoire shows some 180,000 distinct CDR3 sequences, 20% to 25% found once; its top ten account for around 2.5%. Time point of the sample: patch test 3, about 24 weeks after DPC sensitization. Noted treatment: therapeutic diphenylcyclopropenone sensitization with weekly scalp DPC. Ahead of applying each patch test, blood was sampled.

The receptor comes from a woman aged 40 to 50 with alopecia areata. Some clones in this sample may be carry-over from other donors' samples. Sequences were derived from whole blood, sampled in connection with sensitization to the hapten diphenylcyclopropenone (DPC). The genes are TRBV15 and TRBJ1-1, with D tentatively TRBD1 (5 bases). The CDR3 nucleotides read TGTGCCACCAGCAAAGACTGGGGGGGCACTGAAGCTTTCTTT. It translates to CATSKDWGGTEAFF.